This is a list of T cell receptor beta chains from one sample in a study of cytotoxic CD8 clonotypes in ibrutinib-treated CLL. TCRdb's copy holds only in-frame clones and misses some; the assay was immunoSEQ multiplex PCR. The sample lists more than 70,000 clones, around 79% occurring once. The sequencing here drew on PBMCs, taken after 12 months of ibrutinib treatment. These receptor sequences come from a human donor with chronic lymphocytic leukemia. Both conserved end residues are part of each CDR3. A D gene is named only where the DNA matches it firmly. Rows may omit the clone size; those that give it use once, few, many or a size class.

j_call clone_size d_call v_call cdr3_length cdr3_aa cdr3_nt
TRBJ2-7 - - TRBV28 14 CASSPRPTTYEQYF TGTGCCAGCAGCCCCCGGCCGACTACCTACGAGCAGTACTTC
TRBJ1-1 - - TRBV30 15 CAWSTGLLPRTEAFF TGTGCCTGGAGTACCGGTCTCCTCCCGCGGACTGAAGCTTTCTTT
TRBJ2-3 once - TRBV4-3 15 CASSQVWRTTDTQYF TGCGCCAGCAGCCAAGTTTGGCGGACCACAGATACGCAGTATTTT
TRBJ2-1 - - TRBV20-1 11 CSATDPNEQFF TGCAGTGCAACGGACCCCAATGAGCAGTTCTTC
TRBJ2-7 - TRBD2 TRBV7-2 16 CASSLVGGSPPYEQYF TGTGCCAGCAGCTTAGTAGGCGGGAGTCCGCCCTACGAGCAGTACTTC
TRBJ1-2 - - TRBV9 15 CASSETIRTDYGYTF TGTGCCAGCAGCGAAACCATTAGGACAGACTATGGCTACACCTTC
TRBJ2-3 - - TRBV2 8 CASNREYF TGTGCCAGCAATAGGGAATATTTT
TRBJ1-1 - TRBD1 TRBV18 15 CASSRTGDQITEAFF TGTGCCAGCTCACGGACAGGGGATCAGATCACTGAAGCTTTCTTT
TRBJ1-5 many - TRBV18 16 CASSPGQAYSNQPQHF TGTGCCAGCTCACCGGGGCAGGCCTATAGCAATCAGCCCCAGCATTTT
TRBJ2-1 - - TRBV5-4 17 CASSPGGLVGGDNEQFF TGTGCCAGCAGCCCAGGTGGTTTGGTCGGGGGAGACAATGAGCAGTTCTTC
TRBJ1-1 - - TRBV6-5 12 CASSYRGAEAFF TGTGCCAGCAGTTACAGGGGGGCTGAAGCTTTCTTT
TRBJ1-5 - TRBD1 TRBV19 14 CASSRAGGDQPQHF TGTGCCAGTAGTAGGGCAGGGGGCGATCAGCCCCAGCATTTT
TRBJ1-1 - - TRBV28 17 CASSSPLQGPLNTEAFF TGTGCCAGCAGCTCCCCCCTACAGGGCCCCCTGAACACTGAAGCTTTCTTT
TRBJ2-7 few - TRBV28 13 CASSPLALGRAGF TGTGCCAGCAGTCCCCTCGCTCTGGGGCGGGCCGGATTC
TRBJ2-5 - - TRBV11-2 13 CASSLTIQETQYF TGTGCCAGCAGCCTGACAATACAAGAGACCCAGTACTTC
TRBJ1-5 many - TRBV4-1 17 CASSLPGPRGLNQPQHF TGCGCCAGCAGCCTCCCAGGACCGCGGGGCCTTAATCAGCCCCAGCATTTT
TRBJ2-5 once TRBD2 TRBV7-9 16 CASSRSGRGWEETQYF TGTGCCAGCAGCCGCAGCGGGAGGGGTTGGGAAGAGACCCAGTACTTC
TRBJ2-5 - - TRBV13 11 CASSPRETQYF TGTGCCAGCAGCCCCCGGGAGACCCAGTACTTC
TRBJ2-7 - TRBD1 TRBV19 13 CASSIGTGYEQYF TGTGCCAGTAGTATTGGGACAGGCTACGAGCAGTACTTC
TRBJ2-2 - - TRBV2 15 CASSDLAGWVGELFF TGTGCCAGCAGTGATTTGGCGGGTTGGGTGGGGGAGCTGTTTTTT
TRBJ2-3 - - TRBV7-3 13 CASSLSPTDTQYF TGTGCCAGCAGCTTGTCGCCCACAGATACGCAGTATTTT
TRBJ1-2 - - TRBV10-3 13 CATAPRGDYGYTF TGTGCCACCGCGCCTAGGGGGGACTATGGCTACACCTTC
TRBJ2-7 - - TRBV19 13 CASSIYGTYEQYF TGTGCCAGTAGTATTTACGGCACCTACGAGCAGTACTTC